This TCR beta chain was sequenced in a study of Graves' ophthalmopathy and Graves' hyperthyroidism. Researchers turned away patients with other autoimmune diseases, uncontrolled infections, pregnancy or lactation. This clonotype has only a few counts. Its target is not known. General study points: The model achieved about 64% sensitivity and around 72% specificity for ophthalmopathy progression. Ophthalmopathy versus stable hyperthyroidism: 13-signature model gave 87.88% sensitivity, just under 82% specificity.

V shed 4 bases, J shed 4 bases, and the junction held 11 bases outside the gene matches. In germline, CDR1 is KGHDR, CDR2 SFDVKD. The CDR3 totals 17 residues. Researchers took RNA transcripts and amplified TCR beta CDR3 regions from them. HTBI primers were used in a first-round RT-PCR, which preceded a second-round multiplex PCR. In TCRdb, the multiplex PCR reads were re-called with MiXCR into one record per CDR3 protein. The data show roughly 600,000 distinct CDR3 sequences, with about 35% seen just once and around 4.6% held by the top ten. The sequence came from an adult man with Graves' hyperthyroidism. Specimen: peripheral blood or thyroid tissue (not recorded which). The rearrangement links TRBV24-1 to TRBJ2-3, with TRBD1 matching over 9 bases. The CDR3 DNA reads TGTGCCACCAGTGAACGGGACAGGGACCCCATCGCAGATACGCAGTATTTT. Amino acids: CATSERDRDPIADTQYF.